Listed here are 5 T cell receptor beta chains from one sample, sequenced in a study of T-cell memory formation after mild COVID-19. TCRdb independently ran MiXCR on the 5' RACE reads; one entry per CDR3 protein. The sample consists of some 440,000 distinct CDR3 sequences, roughly 23% of them appearing once. The specimen was PBMCs or a T cell subset sorted from them (not recorded which). Receptors originate from an adult woman who had mild COVID-19 (a few samples of this study predate the infection). Cell type and time point are not known.

This clonotype was recorded a few times. Here the CDR3 DNA reads TGTGCCAGCAGAGGTCTCAGGGCGAGCGAGCAGTACTTC. Amino acids: CASRGLRASEQYF. This chain uses TRBV2 with TRBJ2-7; D is possibly TRBD1 (5 bases). The CDR3 has 13 residues. Germline CDR1 is SNHLY and CDR2 is FYNNEI. Trimming left V 6 bases short and J 6 bases short, with 15 bases between.

CDR3 coding DNA: TGTGCCAGCAGCAATGCCAATCAGGGGACGGGGCAGTACTTC. It encodes CASSNANQGTGQYF. The chain combines TRBV7-9 with TRBJ2-7; tentative D call: TRBD1 (6 bases). Looked up from germline, CDR1 is SEHNR and CDR2 is FQNEAQ (reference sequence). The CDR3 runs 14 residues. V lost 5 bases and J 9 bases, leaving 20 bases between the germline ends.

The sample holds a few counts of this clonotype. The V call is TRBV7-9, the J call TRBJ2-1; 8 positions match TRBD2. Per germline, CDR1 SEHNR and CDR2 FQNEAQ (reference sequence). CDR3 length: 18 amino acids. The V gene end was trimmed by 1 base and the J gene end by 0 bases; junction bases not matched to a gene: 8. CDR3 sequence (DNA): TGTGCCAGCAGCTTAGATGGAGGTAGCGGGACCTCCTACAATGAGCAGTTCTTC. Its translation is CASSLDGGSGTSYNEQFF.

The chain is built from TRBV6-5 and TRBJ2-7, with D possibly being TRBD2 (6 bases). With 2 bases removed from V and 3 bases from J, the gap between germline ends came to 8 bases. The germline V gene has CDR1 MNHEY and CDR2 SVGAGI. This CDR3 has 13 residues. This CDR3 reads CASSYGSGYEQYF. CDR3 sequence (DNA): TGTGCCAGCAGTTACGGTAGCGGCTACGAGCAGTACTTC.

The rearrangement uses TRBV20-1 and TRBJ2-1; TRBD2 agrees at 8 bases. Germline lookup yields CDR1 DFQATT and CDR2 SNEGSKA (reference sequence). The CDR3 is 13 residues long. Trimming at V came to 7 bases and at J to 6 bases, leaving 8 bases not matched to a gene. CDR3 residues: CSGSGKNRNEQFF. The CDR3 coding sequence is TGCAGTGGTAGCGGGAAGAACCGCAATGAGCAGTTCTTC.